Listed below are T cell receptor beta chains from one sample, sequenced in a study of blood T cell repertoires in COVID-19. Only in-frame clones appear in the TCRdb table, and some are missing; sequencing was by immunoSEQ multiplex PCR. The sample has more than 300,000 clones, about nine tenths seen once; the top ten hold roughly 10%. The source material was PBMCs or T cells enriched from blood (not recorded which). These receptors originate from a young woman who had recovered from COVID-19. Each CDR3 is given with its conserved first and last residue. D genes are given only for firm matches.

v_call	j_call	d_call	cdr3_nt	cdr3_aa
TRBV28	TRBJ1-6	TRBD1	TGTGCCAGCAGTTTGACAGGGGGTTTTTCACCCCTCCACTTT	CASSLTGGFSPLHF
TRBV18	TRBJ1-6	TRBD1	TGTGCCAGCTCACCACACCCCAGGGACAGGGGGCTTTCACCCCTCCACTTT	CASSPHPRDRGLSPLHF
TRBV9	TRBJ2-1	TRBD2	TGTGCCAGCAGCGTACCCCGGACTAGCGGGGGGGCTGATGAGCAGTTCTTC	CASSVPRTSGGADEQFF
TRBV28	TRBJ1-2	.	TGTGCCAGCAGCGCCACTACGAACACTAACTATGGCTACACCTTC	CASSATTNTNYGYTF
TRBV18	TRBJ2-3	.	TGTGCCAGCTCGCCCCCACTACACACAGATACGCAGTATTTT	CASSPPLHTDTQYF
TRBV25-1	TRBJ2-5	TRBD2	TGTGCCAGCAGTCAACTAGCGGGAGGGTCGGGGGAGACCCAGTACTTC	CASSQLAGGSGETQYF
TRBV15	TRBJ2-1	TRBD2	TGTGCCACCAGCAGGGGAAGGACTAGCGGGAGCTCTGGGGAGCAGTTCTTC	CATSRGRTSGSSGEQFF
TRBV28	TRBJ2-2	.	TGTGCCAGCAGTTTAATGACAGGTTTCGCGAACACCGGGGAGCTGTTTTTT	CASSLMTGFANTGELFF
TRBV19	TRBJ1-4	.	TGTGCCAGTAGTATTTCGTTTGCAACTAATGAAAAACTGTTTTTT	CASSISFATNEKLFF
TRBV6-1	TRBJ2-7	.	TGTGCCAGCAGTGATGAGGTGCGGCAGGGCCACGAGCAGTACTTC	CASSDEVRQGHEQYF
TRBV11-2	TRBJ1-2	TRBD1	TGTGCCAGCAGCTTAGGACGGCCGGGACAGGGTAAACCCTATGGCTACACCTTC	CASSLGRPGQGKPYGYTF
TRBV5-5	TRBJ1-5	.	TGTGCCAGCAGCGGAGAGGGAGATCAGCCCCAGCATTTT	CASSGEGDQPQHF